The entry that follows covers one T cell receptor (beta chain) sequence. The assay was immunoSEQ multiplex PCR, and TCRdb's table has in-frame clones only and misses some. The sample has 200,000 or so clones; over 75% are singletons. Participants were aged roughly 18 to 90 years, lived in under 25 US areas, and enrolled virtually. This specimen comes from a study of blood T cell repertoires in COVID-19. Overall study context: Specimens from acute and convalescent COVID-19 originated in the United States, Italy and Spain.

CDR3 length: 14 amino acids. V was trimmed by 4 bases and J by 2 bases, leaving 11 bases between them. The germline CDR1 and CDR2 sequences are LGHDT and YNNKEL (reference sequence). Sequenced: PBMCs or T cells enriched from blood (not recorded which). The origin of this receptor is a woman in her thirties or forties with acute COVID-19. The chain combines TRBV3-1 (or the pseudogene TRBV3-2) with TRBJ1-2; no firm D call. The CDR3 DNA follows: TGTGCCAGCAGCCCGAGGGTGGGAAACTATGGCTACACCTTC. Protein sequence: CASSPRVGNYGYTF.